This TCR beta chain was captured in a study of radiotherapy plus CTLA-4 blockade in lung cancer. Overall study: Objective responses occurred in about a sixth of patients; about 32% had disease control.

Using immunoSEQ multiplex PCR, the repertoire was profiled, and TCRdb retains in-frame clones only, with some absent. The sample includes about 78,000 clones, about 87% of them seen just once. Trimming removed 4 bases from V and 6 bases from J, with 6 bases in between. The germline V gene encodes CDR1 ENHRY and CDR2 SYGVKD. This CDR3 comprises 12 residues. Those patients who had chemo-refractory metastatic non-small-cell lung cancer were given focal radiation along with CTLA-4 blockade through ipilimumab. Overall study results and limits: Increased serum interferon-beta after radiation also reportedly predicted response strongly. Clones derived from tumor TCRs expanded in blood after radiotherapy plus ipilimumab.

In regard to this clone: Its antigen is not known.

This sequence originates from a human donor with non-small cell lung cancer who had stable disease on radiotherapy plus ipilimumab. Material: peripheral blood, obtained from a patient treated with radiotherapy plus ipilimumab. V gene TRBV10-3 combines with J gene TRBJ2-2; D is uncertain. This CDR3 reads CAISASPGELFF. The CDR3 DNA is TGTGCCATCAGTGCCTCACCCGGGGAGCTGTTTTTT.